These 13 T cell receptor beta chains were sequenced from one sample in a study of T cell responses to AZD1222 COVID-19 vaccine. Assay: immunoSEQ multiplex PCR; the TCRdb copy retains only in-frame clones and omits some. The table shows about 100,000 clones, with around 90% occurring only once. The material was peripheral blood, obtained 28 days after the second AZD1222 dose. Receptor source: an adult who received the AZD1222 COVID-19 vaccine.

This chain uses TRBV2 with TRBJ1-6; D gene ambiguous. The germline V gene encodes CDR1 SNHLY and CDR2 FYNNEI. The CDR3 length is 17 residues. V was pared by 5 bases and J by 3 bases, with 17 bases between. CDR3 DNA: TGTGCCAGCAGTTCCAACAGACACCGAGGCTATAATTCACCCCTCCACTTT. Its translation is CASSSNRHRGYNSPLHF.

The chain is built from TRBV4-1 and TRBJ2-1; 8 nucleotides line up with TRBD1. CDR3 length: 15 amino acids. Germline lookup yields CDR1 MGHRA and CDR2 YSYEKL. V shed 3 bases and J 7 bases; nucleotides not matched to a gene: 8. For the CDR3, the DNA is TGCGCCAGCAGCCACCCTGGGACAGGTGGGAATGAGCAGTTCTTC. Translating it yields CASSHPGTGGNEQFF.

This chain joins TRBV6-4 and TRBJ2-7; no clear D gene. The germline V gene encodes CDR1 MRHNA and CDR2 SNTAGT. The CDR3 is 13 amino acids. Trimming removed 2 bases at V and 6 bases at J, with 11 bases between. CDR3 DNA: TGTGCCAGCAGTGACAACGTATCAGGCGAGCAGTACTTC. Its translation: CASSDNVSGEQYF.

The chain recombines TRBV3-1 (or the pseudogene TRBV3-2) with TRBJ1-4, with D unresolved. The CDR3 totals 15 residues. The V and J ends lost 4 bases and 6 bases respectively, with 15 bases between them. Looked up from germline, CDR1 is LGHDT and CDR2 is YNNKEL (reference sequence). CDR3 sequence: CASSPHHTAYEKLFF. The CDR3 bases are TGTGCCAGCAGCCCCCACCATACCGCTTATGAAAAACTGTTTTTT.

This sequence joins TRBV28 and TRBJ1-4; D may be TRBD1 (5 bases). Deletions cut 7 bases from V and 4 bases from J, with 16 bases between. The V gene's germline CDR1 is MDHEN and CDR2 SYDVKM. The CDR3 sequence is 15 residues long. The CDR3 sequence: CASTRGARINEKLFF. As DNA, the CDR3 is TGTGCCAGCACCCGAGGGGCGCGTATTAATGAAAAACTGTTTTTT. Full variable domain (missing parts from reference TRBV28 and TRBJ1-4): DVKVTQSSRYLVKRTGEKVFLECVQDMDHENMFWYRQDPGLGLRLIYFSYDVKMKEKGDIPEGYSVSREKKERFSLILESASTNQTSMYLCASTRGARINEKLFFGSGTQLSVL.

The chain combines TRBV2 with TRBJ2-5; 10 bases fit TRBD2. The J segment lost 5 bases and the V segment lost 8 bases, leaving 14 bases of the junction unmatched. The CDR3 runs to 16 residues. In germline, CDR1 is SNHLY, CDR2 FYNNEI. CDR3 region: CASSPFLAGGGETQYF. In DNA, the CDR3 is TGTGCCAGCTCGCCCTTCTTAGCGGGGGGTGGCGAGACCCAGTACTTC.

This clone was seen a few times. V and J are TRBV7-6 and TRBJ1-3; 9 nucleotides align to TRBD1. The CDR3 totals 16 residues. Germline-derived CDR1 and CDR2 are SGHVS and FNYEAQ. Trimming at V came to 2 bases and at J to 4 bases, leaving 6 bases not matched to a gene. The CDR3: CASSLTGTGNGNTIYF. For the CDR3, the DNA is TGTGCCAGCAGCTTAACCGGGACAGGGAACGGAAACACCATATATTTT.

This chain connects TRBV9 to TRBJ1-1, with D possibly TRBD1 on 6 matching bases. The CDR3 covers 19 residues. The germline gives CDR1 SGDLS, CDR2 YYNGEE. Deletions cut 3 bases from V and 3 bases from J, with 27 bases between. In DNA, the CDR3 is TGTGCCAGCAGCGGGCAAGCGGGACACTTAACCGGGGGTGACACTGAAGCTTTCTTT. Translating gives CASSGQAGHLTGGDTEAFF.

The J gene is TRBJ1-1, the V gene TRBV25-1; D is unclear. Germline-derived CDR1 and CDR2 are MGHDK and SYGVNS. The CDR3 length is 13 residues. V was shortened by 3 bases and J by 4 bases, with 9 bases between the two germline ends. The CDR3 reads CASSEGLGTEAFF. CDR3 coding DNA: TGTGCCAGCAGTGAGGGCTTGGGCACTGAAGCTTTCTTT.

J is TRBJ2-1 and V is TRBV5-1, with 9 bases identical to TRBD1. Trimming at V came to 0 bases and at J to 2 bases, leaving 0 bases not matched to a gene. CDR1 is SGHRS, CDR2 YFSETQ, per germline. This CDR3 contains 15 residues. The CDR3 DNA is TGCGCCAGCAGCTTGGGGACAGGGGCCTACAATGAGCAGTTCTTC. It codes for CASSLGTGAYNEQFF. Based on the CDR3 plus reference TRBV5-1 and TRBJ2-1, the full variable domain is KAGVTQTPRYLIKTRGQQVTLSCSPISGHRSVSWYQQTPGQGLQFLFEYFSETQRNKGNFPGRFSGRQFSNSRSEMNVSTLELGDSALYLCASSLGTGAYNEQFFGPGTRLTVL.

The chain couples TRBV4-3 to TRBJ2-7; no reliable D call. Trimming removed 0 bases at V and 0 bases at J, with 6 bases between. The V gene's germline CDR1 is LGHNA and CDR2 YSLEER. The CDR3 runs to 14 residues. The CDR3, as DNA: TGCGCCAGCAGCCAAGACGTAACCTCCTACGAGCAGTACTTC. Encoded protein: CASSQDVTSYEQYF.

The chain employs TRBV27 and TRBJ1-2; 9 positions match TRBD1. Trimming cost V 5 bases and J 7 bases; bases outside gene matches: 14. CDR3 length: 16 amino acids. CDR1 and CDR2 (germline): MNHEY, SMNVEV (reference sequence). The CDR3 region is CASSPLPGQGWTGYTF. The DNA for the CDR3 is TGTGCCAGCAGTCCCCTTCCGGGACAGGGATGGACTGGCTACACCTTC.

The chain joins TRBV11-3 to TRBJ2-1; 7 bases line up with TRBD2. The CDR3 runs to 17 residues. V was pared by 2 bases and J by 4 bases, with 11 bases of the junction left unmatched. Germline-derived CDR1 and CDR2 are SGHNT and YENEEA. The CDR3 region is CASSLPPSGSPYNEQFF. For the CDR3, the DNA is TGTGCCAGCAGCTTACCTCCTAGCGGATCACCTTACAATGAGCAGTTCTTC.